This note documents a single T cell receptor (beta chain) sequence. This may stem from a read error, because a much larger clone lies one nucleotide away. Germline-derived CDR1 and CDR2 are SNHLY and FYNNEI. The CDR3 runs 14 residues. Trimming pared 6 bases from V and 0 bases from J, leaving 11 bases between. These data are taken from a study of regulatory T cells in long-lasting Graves disease. Investigators prepared the TCR beta libraries by applying iRepertoire HTBI primers and Arm-PCR of CDR3 regions. MiXCR, applied by TCRdb to the multiplex PCR reads, yields one record per CDR3 protein. The sample yields roughly 500,000 distinct CDR3 sequences, approximately 15% seen once. Time point given: newly diagnosed GD, antithyroid drugs for less than 3 months. PBMCs were the source of the RNA used for TCR sequencing. In addition, the sample was reused for a study of T cells in Graves' hyperthyroidism and ophthalmopathy.

This receptor was obtained from a man aged 30-40 years with Graves disease. The V gene is TRBV2, the J gene TRBJ2-5, with D perhaps TRBD1 (6 bases). The material was peripheral blood mononuclear cells (PBMCs), obtained at new diagnosis, from a patient treated with antithyroid drugs. The CDR3 bases are TGTGCCAGCAGCTCCCGGGACAACCAAGAGACCCAGTACTTC. Translating gives CASSSRDNQETQYF.